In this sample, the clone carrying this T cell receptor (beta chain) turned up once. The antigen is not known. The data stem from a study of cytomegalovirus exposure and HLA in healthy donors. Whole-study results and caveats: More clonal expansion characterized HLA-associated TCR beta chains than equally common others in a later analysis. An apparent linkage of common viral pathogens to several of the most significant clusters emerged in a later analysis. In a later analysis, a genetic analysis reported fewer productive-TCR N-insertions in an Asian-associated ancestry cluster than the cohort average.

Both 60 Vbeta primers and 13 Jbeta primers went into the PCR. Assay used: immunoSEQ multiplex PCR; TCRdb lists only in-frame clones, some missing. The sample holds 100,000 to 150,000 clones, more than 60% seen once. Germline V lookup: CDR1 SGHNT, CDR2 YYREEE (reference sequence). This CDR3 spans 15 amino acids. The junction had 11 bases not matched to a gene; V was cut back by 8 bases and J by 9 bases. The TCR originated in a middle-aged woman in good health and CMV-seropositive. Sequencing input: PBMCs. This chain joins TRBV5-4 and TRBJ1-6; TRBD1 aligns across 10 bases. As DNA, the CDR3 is TGTGCCAGTTCTACCGCCGGGACAGGGGTTTCACCCCTCCACTTT. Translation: CASSTAGTGVSPLHF.